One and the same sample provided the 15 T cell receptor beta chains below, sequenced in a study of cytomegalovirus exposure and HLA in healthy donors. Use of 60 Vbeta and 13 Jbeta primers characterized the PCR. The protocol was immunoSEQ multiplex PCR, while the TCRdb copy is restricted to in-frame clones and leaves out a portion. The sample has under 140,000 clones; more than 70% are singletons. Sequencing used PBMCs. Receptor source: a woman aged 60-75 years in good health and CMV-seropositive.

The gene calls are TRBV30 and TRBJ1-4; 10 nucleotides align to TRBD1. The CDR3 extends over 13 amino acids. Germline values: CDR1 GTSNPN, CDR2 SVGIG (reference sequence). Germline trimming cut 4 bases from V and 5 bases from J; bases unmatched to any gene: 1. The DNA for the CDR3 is TGTGCCTGGAAGGGACAGGGGAATGAAAAACTGTTTTTT. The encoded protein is CAWKGQGNEKLFF. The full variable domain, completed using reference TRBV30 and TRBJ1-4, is SQTIHQWPATLVQPVGSPLSLECTVEGTSNPNLYWYRQAAGRGLQLLFYSVGIGQISSEVPQNLSASRPQDRQFILSSKKLLLSDSGFYLCAWKGQGNEKLFFGSGTQLSVL.

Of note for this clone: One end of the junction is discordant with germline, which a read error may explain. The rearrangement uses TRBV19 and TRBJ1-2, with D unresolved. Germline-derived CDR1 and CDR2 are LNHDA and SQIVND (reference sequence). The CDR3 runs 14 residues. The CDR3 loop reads CANSIDGGRGGYTF. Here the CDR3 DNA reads TGTGCCAATAGTATAGATGGAGGTAGAGGGGGCTACACCTTC.

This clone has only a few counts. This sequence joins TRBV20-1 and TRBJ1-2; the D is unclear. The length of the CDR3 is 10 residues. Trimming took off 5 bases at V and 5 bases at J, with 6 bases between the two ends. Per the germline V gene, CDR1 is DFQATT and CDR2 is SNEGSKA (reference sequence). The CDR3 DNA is TGCAGTGCTGCCTATTATGGCTACACCTTC. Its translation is CSAAYYGYTF.

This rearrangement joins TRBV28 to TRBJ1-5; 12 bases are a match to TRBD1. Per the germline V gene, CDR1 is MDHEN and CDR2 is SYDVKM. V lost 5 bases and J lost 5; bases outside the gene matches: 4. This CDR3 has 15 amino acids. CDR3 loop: CASSPGTGGDQPQHF. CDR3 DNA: TGTGCCAGCAGTCCGGGGACAGGGGGCGATCAGCCCCAGCATTTT.

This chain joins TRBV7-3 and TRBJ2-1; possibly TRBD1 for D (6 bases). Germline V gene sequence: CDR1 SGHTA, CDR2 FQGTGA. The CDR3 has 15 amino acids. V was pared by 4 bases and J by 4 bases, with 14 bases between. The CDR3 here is CASSSMPGVYNEQFF. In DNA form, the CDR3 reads TGTGCCAGCAGCTCCATGCCAGGGGTTTACAATGAGCAGTTCTTC.

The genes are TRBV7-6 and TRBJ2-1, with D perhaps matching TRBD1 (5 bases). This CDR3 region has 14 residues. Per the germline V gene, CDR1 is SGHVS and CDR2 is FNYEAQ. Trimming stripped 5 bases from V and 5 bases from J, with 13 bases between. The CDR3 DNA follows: TGTGCCAGCAGCCCCCTTGACAGAAACAATGAGCAGTTCTTC. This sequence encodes CASSPLDRNNEQFF. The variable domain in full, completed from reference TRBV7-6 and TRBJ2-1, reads GAGVSQSPRYKVTKRGQDVALRCDPISGHVSLYWYRQALGQGPEFLTYFNYEAQQDKSGLPNDRFSAERPEGSISTLTIQRTEQRDSAMYRCASSPLDRNNEQFFGPGTRLTVL.

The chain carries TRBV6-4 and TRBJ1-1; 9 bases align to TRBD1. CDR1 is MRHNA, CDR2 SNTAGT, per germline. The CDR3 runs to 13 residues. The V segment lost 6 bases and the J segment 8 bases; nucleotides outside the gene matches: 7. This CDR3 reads CASRDRGNGEAFF. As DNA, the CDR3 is TGTGCCAGCAGGGACAGGGGAAATGGGGAAGCTTTCTTT.

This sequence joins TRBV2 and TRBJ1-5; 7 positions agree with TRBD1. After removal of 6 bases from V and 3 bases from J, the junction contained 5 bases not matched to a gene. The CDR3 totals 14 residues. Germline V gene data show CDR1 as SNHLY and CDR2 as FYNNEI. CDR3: CASRGQTANQPQHF. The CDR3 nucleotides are TGTGCCAGCAGGGGACAGACGGCCAATCAGCCCCAGCATTTT.

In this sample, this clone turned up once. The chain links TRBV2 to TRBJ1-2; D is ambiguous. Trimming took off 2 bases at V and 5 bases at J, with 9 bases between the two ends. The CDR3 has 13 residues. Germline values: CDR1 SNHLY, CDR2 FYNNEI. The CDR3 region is CASSESREYGYTF. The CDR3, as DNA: TGTGCCAGCAGTGAATCAAGGGAGTATGGCTACACCTTC.

CDR3 DNA sequence: TGTGCCAGCAGCTTAATCGTAGCTGAAGCTTTCTTT. It is translated as CASSLIVAEAFF. The chain has TRBV11-2 and TRBJ1-1; D not resolved. The CDR3 is 12 residues long. Germline CDR1 and CDR2: SGHAT and FQNNGV. Trimming pared 2 bases from V and 6 bases from J, leaving 7 bases between.

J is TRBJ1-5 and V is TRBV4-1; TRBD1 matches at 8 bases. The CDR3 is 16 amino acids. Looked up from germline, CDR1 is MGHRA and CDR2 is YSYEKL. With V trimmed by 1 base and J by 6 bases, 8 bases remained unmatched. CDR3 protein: CASSQADRGNGQPQHF. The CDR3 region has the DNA TGCGCCAGCAGCCAAGCAGACAGGGGTAACGGTCAGCCCCAGCATTTT.

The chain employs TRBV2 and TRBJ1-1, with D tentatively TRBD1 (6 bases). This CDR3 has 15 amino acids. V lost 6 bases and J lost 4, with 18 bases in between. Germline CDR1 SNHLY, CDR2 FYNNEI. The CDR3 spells CASSDNPGHRTEAFF. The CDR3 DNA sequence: TGTGCCAGCAGCGATAATCCGGGACACCGCACTGAAGCTTTCTTT.

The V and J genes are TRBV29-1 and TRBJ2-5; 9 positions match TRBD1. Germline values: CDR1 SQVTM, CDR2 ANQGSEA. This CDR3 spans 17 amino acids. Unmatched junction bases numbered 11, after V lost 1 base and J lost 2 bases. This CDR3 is CSVEGVWTGALQETQYF. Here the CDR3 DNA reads TGCAGCGTTGAAGGGGTTTGGACAGGGGCTCTACAAGAGACCCAGTACTTC.

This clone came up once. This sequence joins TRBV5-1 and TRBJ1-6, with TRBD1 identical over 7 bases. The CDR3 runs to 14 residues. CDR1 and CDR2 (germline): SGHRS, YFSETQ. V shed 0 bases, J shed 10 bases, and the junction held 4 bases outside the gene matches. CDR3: CASSLVGQDSPLHF. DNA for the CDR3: TGCGCCAGCAGCTTGGTTGGACAGGACTCACCCCTCCACTTT.

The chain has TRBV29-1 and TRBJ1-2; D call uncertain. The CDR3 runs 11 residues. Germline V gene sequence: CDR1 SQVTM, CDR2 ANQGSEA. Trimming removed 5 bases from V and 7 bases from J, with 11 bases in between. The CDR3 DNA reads TGCAGCGTTAAGGGAGTGGGTGGCTACACCTTC. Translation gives CSVKGVGGYTF.